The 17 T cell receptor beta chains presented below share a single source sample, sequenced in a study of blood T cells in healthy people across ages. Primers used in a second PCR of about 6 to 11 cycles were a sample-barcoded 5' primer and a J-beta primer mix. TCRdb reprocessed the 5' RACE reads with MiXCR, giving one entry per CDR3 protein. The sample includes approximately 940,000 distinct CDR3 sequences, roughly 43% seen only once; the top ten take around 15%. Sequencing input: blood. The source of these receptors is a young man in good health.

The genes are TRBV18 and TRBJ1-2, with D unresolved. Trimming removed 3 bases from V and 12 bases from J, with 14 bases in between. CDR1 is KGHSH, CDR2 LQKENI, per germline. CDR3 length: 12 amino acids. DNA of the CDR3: TGTGCCAGCTCACCCACCCCAGCCGAGGACACCTTC. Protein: CASSPTPAEDTF.

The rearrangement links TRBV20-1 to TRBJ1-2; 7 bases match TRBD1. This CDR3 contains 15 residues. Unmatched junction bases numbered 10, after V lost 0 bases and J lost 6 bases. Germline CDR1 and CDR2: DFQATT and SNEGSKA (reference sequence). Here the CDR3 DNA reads TGCAGTGCTAGAGATAGAGGACAGGCGGTCCATGGCTACACCTTC. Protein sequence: CSARDRGQAVHGYTF.

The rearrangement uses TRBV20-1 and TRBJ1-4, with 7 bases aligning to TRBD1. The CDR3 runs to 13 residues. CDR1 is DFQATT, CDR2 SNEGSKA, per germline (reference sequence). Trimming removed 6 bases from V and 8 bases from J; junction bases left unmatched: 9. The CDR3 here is CSAKDRVKEKLFF. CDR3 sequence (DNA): TGCAGTGCCAAAGACAGGGTAAAGGAAAAACTGTTTTTT.

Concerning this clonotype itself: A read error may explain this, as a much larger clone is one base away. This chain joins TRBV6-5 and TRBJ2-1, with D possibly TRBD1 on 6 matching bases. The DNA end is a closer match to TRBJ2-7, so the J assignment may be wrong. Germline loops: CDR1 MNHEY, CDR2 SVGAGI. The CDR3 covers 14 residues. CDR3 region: CASSQGSRRNEQYF. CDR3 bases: TGTGCCAGCAGCCAGGGGTCTAGACGCAATGAGCAGTACTTC.

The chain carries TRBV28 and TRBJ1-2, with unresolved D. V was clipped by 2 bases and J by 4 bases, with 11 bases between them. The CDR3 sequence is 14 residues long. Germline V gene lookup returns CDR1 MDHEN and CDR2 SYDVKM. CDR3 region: CASSLGRKSYGYTF. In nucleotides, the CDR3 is TGTGCCAGCAGTTTAGGCAGAAAGAGCTATGGCTACACCTTC.

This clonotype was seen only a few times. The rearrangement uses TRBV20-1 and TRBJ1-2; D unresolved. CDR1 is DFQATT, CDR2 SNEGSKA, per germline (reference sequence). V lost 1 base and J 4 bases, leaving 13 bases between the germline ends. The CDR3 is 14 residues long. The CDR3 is CSARVDMRPYGYTF. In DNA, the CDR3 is TGCAGTGCTAGAGTCGATATGCGGCCCTATGGCTACACCTTC.

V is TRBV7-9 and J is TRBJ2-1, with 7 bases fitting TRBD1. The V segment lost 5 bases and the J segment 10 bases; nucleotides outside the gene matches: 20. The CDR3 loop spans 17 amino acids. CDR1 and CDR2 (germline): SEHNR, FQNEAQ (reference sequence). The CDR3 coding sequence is TGTGCCAGCAGCCGGCCCCCGCAGGGGGTACATTCGGGGGAGCAGTTCTTC. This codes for CASSRPPQGVHSGEQFF.

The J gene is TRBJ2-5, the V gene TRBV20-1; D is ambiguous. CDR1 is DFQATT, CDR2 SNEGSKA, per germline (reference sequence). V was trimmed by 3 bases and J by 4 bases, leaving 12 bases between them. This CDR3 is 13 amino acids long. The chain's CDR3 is CSARVGSPETQYF. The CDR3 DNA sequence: TGCAGTGCTAGGGTCGGCTCTCCAGAGACCCAGTACTTC.

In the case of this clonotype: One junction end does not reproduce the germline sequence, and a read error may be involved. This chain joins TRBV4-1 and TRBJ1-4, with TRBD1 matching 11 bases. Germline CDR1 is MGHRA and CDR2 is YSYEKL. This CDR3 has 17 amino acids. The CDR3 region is CAGSQAGTGGINEKLFF. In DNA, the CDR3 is TGCGCCGGCAGCCAGGCCGGGACAGGGGGTATTAATGAAAAACTGTTTTTT.

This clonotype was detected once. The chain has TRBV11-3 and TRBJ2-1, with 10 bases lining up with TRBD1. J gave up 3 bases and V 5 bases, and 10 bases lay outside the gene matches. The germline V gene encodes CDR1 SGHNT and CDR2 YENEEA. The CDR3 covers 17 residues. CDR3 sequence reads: CASSAVRDRGFYNEQFF. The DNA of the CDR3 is TGTGCCAGCAGCGCCGTGCGGGACAGGGGATTCTACAATGAGCAGTTCTTC. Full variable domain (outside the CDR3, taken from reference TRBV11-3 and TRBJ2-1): EAGVVQSPRYKIIEKKQPVAFWCNPISGHNTLYWYLQNLGQGPELLIRYENEEAVDDSQLPKDRFSAERLKGVDSTLKIQPAELGDSAVYLCASSAVRDRGFYNEQFFGPGTRLTVL.

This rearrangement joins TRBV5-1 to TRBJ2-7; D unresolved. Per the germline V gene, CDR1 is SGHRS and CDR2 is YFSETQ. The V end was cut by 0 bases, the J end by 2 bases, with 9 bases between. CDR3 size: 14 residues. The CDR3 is CASSLGQPPYEQYF. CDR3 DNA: TGCGCCAGCAGCTTGGGGCAGCCTCCCTACGAGCAGTACTTC.

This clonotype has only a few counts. The CDR3 loop reads CASRPAGKAYEQYF. CDR3 nucleotide sequence: TGTGCCAGCAGGCCCGCCGGGAAAGCCTACGAGCAGTACTTC. This chain joins TRBV6-1 and TRBJ2-7; TRBD2 is a possible D gene (5 bases). Germline CDR1 MNHNS, CDR2 SASEGT. Between the trimmed V and J ends, which lost 6 bases and 2 bases, there was a span of 14 bases. The CDR3 is 14 amino acids.

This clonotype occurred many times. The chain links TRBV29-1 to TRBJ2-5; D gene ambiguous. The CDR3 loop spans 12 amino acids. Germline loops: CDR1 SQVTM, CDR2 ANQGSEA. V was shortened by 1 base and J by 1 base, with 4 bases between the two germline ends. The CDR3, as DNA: TGCAGCGTTGAAGTTAGCCAAGAGACCCAGTACTTC. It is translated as CSVEVSQETQYF.

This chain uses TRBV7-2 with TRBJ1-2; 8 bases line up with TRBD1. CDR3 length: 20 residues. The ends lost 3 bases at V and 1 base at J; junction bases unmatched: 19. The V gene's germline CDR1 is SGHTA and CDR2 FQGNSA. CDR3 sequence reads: CASSLFRGIQGARINYGYTF. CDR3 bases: TGTGCCAGCAGCTTGTTTAGGGGGATCCAGGGGGCGAGGATTAACTATGGCTACACCTTC.

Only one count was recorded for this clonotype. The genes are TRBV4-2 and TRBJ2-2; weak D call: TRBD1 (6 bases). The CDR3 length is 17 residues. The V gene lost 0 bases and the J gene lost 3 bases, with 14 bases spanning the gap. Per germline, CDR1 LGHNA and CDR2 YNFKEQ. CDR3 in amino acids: CASSQDNEGVDTGELFF. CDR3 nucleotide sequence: TGTGCCAGCAGCCAAGATAATGAGGGGGTCGACACCGGGGAGCTGTTTTTT.

CDR3 amino acids: CASSLEGRGSTDTQYF. The CDR3 DNA sequence: TGCGCCAGCAGCCTTGAGGGGCGGGGGAGCACAGATACGCAGTATTTT. V gene TRBV5-1 combines with J gene TRBJ2-3; TRBD2 matches at 7 bases. Losses at the gene ends were 4 bases for V and 0 bases for J; bases not matched to a gene: 8. The CDR3 covers 16 residues. Germline CDR1 reads SGHRS; CDR2 reads YFSETQ.

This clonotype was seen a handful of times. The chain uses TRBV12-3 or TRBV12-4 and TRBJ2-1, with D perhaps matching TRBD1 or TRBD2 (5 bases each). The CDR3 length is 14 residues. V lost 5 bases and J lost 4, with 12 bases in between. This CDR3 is CASSPGTEYNEQFF. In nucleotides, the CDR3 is TGTGCCAGCAGTCCGGGGACGGAATACAATGAGCAGTTCTTC.